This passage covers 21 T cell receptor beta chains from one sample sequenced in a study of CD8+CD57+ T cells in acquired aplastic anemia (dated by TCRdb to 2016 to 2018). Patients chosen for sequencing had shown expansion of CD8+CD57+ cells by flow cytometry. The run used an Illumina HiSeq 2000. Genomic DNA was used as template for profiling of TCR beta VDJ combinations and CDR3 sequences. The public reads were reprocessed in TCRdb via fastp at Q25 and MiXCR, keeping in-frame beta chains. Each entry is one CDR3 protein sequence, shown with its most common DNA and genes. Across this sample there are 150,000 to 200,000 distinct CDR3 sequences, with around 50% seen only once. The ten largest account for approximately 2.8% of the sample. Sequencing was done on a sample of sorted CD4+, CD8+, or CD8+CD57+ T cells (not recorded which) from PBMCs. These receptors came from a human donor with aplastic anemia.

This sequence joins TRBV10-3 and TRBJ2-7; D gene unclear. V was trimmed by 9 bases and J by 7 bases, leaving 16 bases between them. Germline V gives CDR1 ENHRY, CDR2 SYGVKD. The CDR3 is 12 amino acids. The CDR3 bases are TGTGCCATGGGCCGATTCTCGCGTGAGCAGTACTTC. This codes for CAMGRFSREQYF.

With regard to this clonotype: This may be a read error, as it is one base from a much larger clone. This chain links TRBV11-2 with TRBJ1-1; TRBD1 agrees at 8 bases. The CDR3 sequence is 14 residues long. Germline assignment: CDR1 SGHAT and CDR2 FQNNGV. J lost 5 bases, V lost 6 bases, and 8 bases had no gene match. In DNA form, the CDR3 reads TGTGCCAGCAGTTACAGGGGGGCTAAGACTGAAGCTTTCTTT. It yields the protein CASSYRGAKTEAFF.

CDR3 nucleotide sequence: TGTGCCAGCAGCCGAATGGGACTAGCGGGAGTGGTTGAGCAGTTCTTC. Translated: CASSRMGLAGVVEQFF. The rearrangement joins TRBV11-2 to TRBJ2-1; TRBD2 agrees at 14 bases. Germline V gene lookup returns CDR1 SGHAT and CDR2 FQNNGV. J was trimmed by 9 bases and V by 5 bases; bases with no gene match: 9. CDR3 size: 16 residues.

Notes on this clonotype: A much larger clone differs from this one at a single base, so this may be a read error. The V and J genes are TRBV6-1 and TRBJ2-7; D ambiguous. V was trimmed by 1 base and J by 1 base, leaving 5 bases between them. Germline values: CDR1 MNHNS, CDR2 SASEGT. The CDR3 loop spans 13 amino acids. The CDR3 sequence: CASSEDLSYEQYF. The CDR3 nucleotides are TGTGCCAGCAGTGAAGATTTATCCTACGAGCAGTACTTC.

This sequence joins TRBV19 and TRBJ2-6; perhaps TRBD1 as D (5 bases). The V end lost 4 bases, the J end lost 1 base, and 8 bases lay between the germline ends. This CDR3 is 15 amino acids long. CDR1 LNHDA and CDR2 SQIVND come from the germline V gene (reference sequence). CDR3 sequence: CASSTPGSGANVLTF. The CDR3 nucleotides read TGTGCCAGTAGTACCCCAGGGTCTGGGGCCAACGTCCTGACTTTC.

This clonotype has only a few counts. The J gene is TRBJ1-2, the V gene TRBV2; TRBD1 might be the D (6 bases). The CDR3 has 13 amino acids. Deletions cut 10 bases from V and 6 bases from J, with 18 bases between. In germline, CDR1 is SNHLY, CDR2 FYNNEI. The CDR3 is CAMGGRSADGYTF. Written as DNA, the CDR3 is TGTGCCATGGGGGGCCGGAGTGCCGATGGCTACACCTTC.

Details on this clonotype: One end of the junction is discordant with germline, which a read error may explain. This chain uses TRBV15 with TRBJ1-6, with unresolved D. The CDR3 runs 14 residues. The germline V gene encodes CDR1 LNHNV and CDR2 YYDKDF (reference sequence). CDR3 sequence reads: CATSRDGEYHEQYF. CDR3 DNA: TGTGCCACCAGCAGAGATGGAGAGTACCACGAGCAGTACTTT. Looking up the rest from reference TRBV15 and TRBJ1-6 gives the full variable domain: DAMVIQNPRYQVTQFGKPVTLSCSQTLNHNVMYWYQQKSSQAPKLLFHYYDKDFNNEADTPDNFQSRRPNTSFCFLDIRSPGLGDTAMYLCATSRDGEYHEQYFGNGTRLTVT.

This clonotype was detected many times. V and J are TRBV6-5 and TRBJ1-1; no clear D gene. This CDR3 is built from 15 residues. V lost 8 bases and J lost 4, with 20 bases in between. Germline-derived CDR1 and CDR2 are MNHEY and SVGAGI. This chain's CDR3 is CASCPGGARTTEAFF. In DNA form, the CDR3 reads TGTGCCAGCTGCCCCGGAGGCGCAAGAACCACTGAAGCTTTCTTT.

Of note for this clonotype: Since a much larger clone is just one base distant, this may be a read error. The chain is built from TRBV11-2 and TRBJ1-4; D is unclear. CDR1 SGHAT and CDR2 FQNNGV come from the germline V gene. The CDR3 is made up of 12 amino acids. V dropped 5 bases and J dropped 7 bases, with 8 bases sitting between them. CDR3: CASSRASEKLFF. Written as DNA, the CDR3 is TGTGCCAGCAGCCGTGCTAGTGAAAAACTGTTTTTT.

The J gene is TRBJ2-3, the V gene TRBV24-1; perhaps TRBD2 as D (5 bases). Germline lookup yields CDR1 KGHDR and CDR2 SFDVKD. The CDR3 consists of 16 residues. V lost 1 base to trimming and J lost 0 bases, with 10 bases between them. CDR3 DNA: TGTGCCACCAGTGATTTCCGAGGGCACAGCACAGATACGCAGTATTTT. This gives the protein CATSDFRGHSTDTQYF.

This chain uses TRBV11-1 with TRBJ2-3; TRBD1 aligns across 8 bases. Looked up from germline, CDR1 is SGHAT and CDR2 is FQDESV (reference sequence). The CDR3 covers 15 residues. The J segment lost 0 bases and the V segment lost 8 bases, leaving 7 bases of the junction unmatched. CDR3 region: CASLDQGASTDTQYF. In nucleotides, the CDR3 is TGTGCCAGCCTTGACCAGGGGGCAAGCACAGATACGCAGTATTTT.

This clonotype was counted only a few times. In DNA form, the CDR3 reads TGTGCCAGCACCCCGCGGGGGGCGCCGGATGAAGCTTTCTTT. As protein: CASTPRGAPDEAFF. The chain is built from TRBV6-1 and TRBJ1-1; tentative D call: TRBD1 (6 bases). Germline values: CDR1 MNHNS, CDR2 SASEGT. Trimming took 7 bases from V and 7 from J, leaving 19 bases between them. This CDR3 is 14 amino acids long.

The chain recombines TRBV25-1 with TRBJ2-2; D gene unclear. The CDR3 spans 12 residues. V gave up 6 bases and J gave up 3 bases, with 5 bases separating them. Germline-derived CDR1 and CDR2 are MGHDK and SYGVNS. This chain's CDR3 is CASRDDTGELFF. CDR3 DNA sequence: TGTGCCAGCAGGGACGACACCGGGGAGCTGTTTTTT.

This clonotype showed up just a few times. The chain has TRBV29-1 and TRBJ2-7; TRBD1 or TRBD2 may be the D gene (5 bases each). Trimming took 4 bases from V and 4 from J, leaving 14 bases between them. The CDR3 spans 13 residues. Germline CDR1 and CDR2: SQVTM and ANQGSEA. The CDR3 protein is CSVAAGSLYEQYF. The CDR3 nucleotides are TGCAGCGTTGCTGCAGGGAGCCTTTACGAGCAGTACTTC.

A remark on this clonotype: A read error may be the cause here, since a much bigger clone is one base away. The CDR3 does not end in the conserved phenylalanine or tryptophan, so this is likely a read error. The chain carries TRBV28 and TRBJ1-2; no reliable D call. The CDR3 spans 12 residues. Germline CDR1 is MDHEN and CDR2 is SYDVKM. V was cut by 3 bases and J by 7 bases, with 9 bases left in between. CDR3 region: CASSFLRAGYTS. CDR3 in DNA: TGTGCCAGCAGTTTTCTTAGGGCTGGCTACACCTCC.

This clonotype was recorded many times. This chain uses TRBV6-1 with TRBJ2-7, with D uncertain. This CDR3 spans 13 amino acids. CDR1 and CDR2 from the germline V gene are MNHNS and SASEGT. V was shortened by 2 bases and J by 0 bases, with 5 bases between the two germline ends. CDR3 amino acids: CASSETYSYEQYF. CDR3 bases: TGTGCCAGCAGTGAAACGTACTCCTACGAGCAGTACTTC.

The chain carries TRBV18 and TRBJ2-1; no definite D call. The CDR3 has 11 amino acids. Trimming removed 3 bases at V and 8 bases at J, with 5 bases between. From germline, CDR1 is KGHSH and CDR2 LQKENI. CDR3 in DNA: TGTGCCAGCTCACCTTTTGATGAGCAGTTCTTC. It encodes CASSPFDEQFF.

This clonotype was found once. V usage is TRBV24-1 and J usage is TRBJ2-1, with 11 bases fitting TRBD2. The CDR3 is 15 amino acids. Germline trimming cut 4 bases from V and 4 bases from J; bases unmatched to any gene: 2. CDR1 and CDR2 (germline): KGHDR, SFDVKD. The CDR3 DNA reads TGTGCCACCAGTGAAGTAGCGGGAGGGTACAATGAGCAGTTCTTC. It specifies CATSEVAGGYNEQFF.

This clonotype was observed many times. The CDR3 loop is CASSILRNTEAFF. Here the CDR3 DNA reads TGTGCCAGTAGTATATTGCGGAACACTGAAGCTTTCTTT. The chain is built from TRBV19 and TRBJ1-1, with D unclear. Germline CDR1 is LNHDA and CDR2 is SQIVND (reference sequence). V lost 2 bases and J lost 1, with 5 bases in between. The CDR3 is 13 amino acids.

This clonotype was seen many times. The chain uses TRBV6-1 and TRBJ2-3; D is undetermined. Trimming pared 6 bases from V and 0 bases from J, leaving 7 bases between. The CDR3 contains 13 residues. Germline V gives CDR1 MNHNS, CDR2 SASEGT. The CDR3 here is CASRAASTDTQYF. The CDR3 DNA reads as TGTGCCAGCAGGGCCGCTAGCACAGATACGCAGTATTTT.

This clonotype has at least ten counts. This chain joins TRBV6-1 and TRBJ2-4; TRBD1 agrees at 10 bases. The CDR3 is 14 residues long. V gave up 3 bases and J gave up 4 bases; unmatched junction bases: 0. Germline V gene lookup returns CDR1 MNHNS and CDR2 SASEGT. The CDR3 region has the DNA TGTGCCAGCAGTGAGGGACAGGGGAAAAACATTCAGTACTTC. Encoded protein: CASSEGQGKNIQYF.